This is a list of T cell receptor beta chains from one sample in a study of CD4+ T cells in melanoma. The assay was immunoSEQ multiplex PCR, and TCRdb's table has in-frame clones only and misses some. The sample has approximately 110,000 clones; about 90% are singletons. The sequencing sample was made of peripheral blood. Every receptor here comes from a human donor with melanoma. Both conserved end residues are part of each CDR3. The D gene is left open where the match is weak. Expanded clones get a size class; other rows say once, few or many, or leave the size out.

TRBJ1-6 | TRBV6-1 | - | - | TGTGCCAGCAGAGCCGGGGCCTATAATTCACCCCTCCACTTT | CASRAGAYNSPLHF
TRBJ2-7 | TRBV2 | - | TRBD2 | TGTGCCAGCATCTGGACTAGCGGACCCTACGAGCAGTACTTC | CASIWTSGPYEQYF
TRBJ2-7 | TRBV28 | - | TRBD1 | TGTGCCAGCAGTTTAACAATCGGACAGGGCCACGAGCAGTACTTC | CASSLTIGQGHEQYF
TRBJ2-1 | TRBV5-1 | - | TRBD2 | TGCGCCAGCAGCTTGCCGGGACTAGCGAGTCATGAGCAGTTCTTC | CASSLPGLASHEQFF
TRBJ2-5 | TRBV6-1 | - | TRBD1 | TGTGCCAGCAGTGAAGACAGGGGGAAAGGCTCCCAAGAGACCCAGTACTTC | CASSEDRGKGSQETQYF
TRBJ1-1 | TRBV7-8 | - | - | TGTGCCAGCAGCTTAGTGTTCGGTGGACGGGAGGCCCCTGAAGACACTGAAGCTTTCTTT | CASSLVFGGREAPEDTEAFF
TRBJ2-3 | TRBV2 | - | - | TGTGCCAGCGGACTTCTAAGGAGTAGCGGTTCAGATACGCAGTATTTT | CASGLLRSSGSDTQYF
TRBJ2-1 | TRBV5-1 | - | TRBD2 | TGCGCCAGCATGAGGGCGGGGGTGACCTACAATGAGCAGTTCTTC | CASMRAGVTYNEQFF
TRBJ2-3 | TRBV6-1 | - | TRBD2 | TGTGCCAGCAAAAGTACTAGCGGGGCAGATACGCAGTATTTT | CASKSTSGADTQYF
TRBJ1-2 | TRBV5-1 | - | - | TGCGCCAGCAGCTTGGAGTTAGGTGCCTCCTACACCTTC | CASSLELGASYTF
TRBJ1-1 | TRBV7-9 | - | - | TGTGCCAGCACCCAAGGGGGGCGGGACACTGAAGCTTTCTTT | CASTQGGRDTEAFF
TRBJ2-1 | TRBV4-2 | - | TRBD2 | TGTGCCAGCAGCTCTCCGGGACTAGCGGAATCCATGGGGGACGAGCAGTTCTTC | CASSSPGLAESMGDEQFF
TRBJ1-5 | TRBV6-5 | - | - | TGTGCCAGCCGGCAGGGCAATCAGCCCCAGCATTTT | CASRQGNQPQHF
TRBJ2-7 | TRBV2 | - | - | TGTGCCAGCAGCGATACGCGGAGTGGTGGTTACGAGCAGTACTTC | CASSDTRSGGYEQYF
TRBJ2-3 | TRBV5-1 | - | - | TGCGCCAGCAGCATCCGGGACTCCCGAACAGATACGCAGTATTTT | CASSIRDSRTDTQYF
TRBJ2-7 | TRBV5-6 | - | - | TGTGCCAGCAGCACAACCACGACAGCAACCTACGAGCAGTACTTC | CASSTTTTATYEQYF
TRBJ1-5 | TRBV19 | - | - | TGTGCCAGTAGTATGAAGGGGGAATATAGCAATCAGCCCCAGCATTTT | CASSMKGEYSNQPQHF
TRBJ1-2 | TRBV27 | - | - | TGTGCCAGCAGTCCCGGAAGGGGGGCCTATGGCTACACCTTC | CASSPGRGAYGYTF
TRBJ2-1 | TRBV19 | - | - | TGTGCCAGTAGTATTCAGGCTGGTCCCTACAATGAGCAGTTCTTC | CASSIQAGPYNEQFF
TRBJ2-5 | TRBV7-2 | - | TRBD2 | TGTGCCAGCAGCCTAGCGGGATTACAAGAGACCCAGTACTTC | CASSLAGLQETQYF
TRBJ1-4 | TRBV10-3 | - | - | TGTGCCATCAGTGGGTCAGCTTATGGGACGACAACTAATGAAAAACTGTTTTTT | CAISGSAYGTTTNEKLFF
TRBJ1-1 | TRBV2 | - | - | TGTGCCAGCATCTGGGGCCCAGAGGGTAGTGAAGCTTTCTTT | CASIWGPEGSEAFF
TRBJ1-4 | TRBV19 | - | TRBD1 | TGTGCCAGTAGTTACCCAGGACAGGGAAATGAAAAACTGTTTTTT | CASSYPGQGNEKLFF
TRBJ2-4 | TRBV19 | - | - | TGTGCCAGTAGTATAATGTCGGGACTCCTAGCCAAAAACATTCAGTACTTC | CASSIMSGLLAKNIQYF
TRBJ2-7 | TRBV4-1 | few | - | TGCGCCAGCAGCCCCGTCGACAGTTTGAGTGAGCAGTACTTC | CASSPVDSLSEQYF
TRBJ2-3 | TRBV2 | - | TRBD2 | TGTGCCAGCAGTGAGGGTCTGACTAGCGGGGGGGCCACAGATACGCAGTATTTT | CASSEGLTSGGATDTQYF
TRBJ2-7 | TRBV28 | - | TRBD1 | TGTGCCAGCAGCCGGGACAGGGCGAGACTCTGGGAGCAGTACTTC | CASSRDRARLWEQYF
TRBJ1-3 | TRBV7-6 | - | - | TGTGCCAGCAGCCCTTTTAGACTCTTGGGAAACACCATATATTTT | CASSPFRLLGNTIYF
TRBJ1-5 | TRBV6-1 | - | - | TGTGCCAGCAGTGAAGGGCCCGGGAGCAATCAGCCCCAGCATTTT | CASSEGPGSNQPQHF
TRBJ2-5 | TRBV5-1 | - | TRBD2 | TGCGCCAGCAGCCCGGGGGGGCAGGAGACCCAGTACTTC | CASSPGGQETQYF
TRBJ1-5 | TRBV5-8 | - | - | TGTGCCAGCGGTAGACAGTTCTATAGCAATCAGCCCCAGCATTTT | CASGRQFYSNQPQHF